A single TCR beta chain is shown here with its context. The sample belongs to a study of control samples from healthy donors and cancer patients. Data came from immunoSEQ multiplex PCR; TCRdb stores just in-frame clones and leaves some out. Of around 29,000 clones listed, 79% are singletons. The sample comprised PBMCs. The source is a man aged 55 to 70 with head and neck cancer.

This chain's CDR3 is CATTRGTNYGYTF. As DNA, the CDR3 is TGTGCCACAACCCGGGGGACTAACTATGGCTACACCTTC. The chain uses TRBV30 and TRBJ1-2, with D possibly being TRBD1 (5 bases). Germline CDR1 and CDR2: GTSNPN and SVGIG (reference sequence). There are 13 residues in the CDR3. V lost 8 bases and J lost 0, with 13 bases in between.